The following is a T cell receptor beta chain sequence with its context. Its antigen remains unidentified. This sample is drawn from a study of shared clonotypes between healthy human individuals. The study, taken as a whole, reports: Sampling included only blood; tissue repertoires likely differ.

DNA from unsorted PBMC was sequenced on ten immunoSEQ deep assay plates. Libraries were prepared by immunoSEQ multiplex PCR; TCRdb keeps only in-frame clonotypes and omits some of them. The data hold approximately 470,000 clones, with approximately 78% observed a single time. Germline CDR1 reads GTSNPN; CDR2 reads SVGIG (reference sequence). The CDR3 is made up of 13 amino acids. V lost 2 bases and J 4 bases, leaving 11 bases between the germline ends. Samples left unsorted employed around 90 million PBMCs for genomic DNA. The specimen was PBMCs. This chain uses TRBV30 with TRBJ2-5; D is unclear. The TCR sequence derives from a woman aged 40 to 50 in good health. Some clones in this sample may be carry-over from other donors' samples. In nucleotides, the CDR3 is TGTGCCTGGAGTCGGGCGGCAGGAGAGACCCAGTACTTC. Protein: CAWSRAAGETQYF.